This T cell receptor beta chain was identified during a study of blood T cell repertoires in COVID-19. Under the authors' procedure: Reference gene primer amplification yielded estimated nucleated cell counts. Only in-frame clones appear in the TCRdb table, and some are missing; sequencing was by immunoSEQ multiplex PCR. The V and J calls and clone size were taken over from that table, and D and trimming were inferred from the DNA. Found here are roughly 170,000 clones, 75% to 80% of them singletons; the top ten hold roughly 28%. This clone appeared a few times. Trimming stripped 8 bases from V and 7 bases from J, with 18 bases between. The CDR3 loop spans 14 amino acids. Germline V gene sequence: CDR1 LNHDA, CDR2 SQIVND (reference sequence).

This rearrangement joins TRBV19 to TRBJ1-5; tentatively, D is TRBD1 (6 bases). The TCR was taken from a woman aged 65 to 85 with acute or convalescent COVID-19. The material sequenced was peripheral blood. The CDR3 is CASSTQAGGQPQHF. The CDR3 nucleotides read TGTGCCAGTTCGACTCAAGCGGGGGGCCAGCCCCAGCATTTT.